Listed here are 13 T cell receptor beta chains from one sample, sequenced in a study of blood T cell repertoires in COVID-19. Produced via immunoSEQ multiplex PCR; TCRdb's table is partial and in-frame only. Of about 190,000 clones in the sample, roughly four fifths were seen once. Material for sequencing was peripheral blood. All receptors come from a woman aged 40 to 55 with acute or convalescent COVID-19.

J is TRBJ2-1 and V is TRBV28, with 7 bases matching TRBD2. The CDR3 covers 14 residues. The germline gives CDR1 MDHEN, CDR2 SYDVKM. V lost 7 bases and J lost 7; bases outside the gene matches: 10. The CDR3 loop is CASTMAGVVNEQFF. CDR3 in DNA: TGTGCCAGCACTATGGCGGGAGTAGTGAATGAGCAGTTCTTC.

The chain carries TRBV15 and TRBJ1-6; D remains unclear. The CDR3 loop spans 12 amino acids. Trimming pared 3 bases from V and 8 bases from J, leaving 5 bases between. Germline V gene lookup returns CDR1 LNHNV and CDR2 YYDKDF (reference sequence). CDR3 amino acids: CATSRDYSPLHF. The DNA of the CDR3 is TGTGCCACCAGCAGGGACTATTCACCCCTCCACTTT.

This clone was seen a handful of times. This rearrangement joins TRBV18 to TRBJ2-7, with 8 bases lining up with TRBD1. Germline values: CDR1 KGHSH, CDR2 LQKENI. J lost 9 bases, V lost 3 bases, and 7 bases had no gene match. This CDR3 is built from 13 residues. The CDR3 loop reads CASSPQQGDAQYF. The CDR3 bases are TGTGCCAGCTCACCTCAACAGGGGGACGCGCAGTACTTC. The full variable domain, completed using reference TRBV18 and TRBJ2-7, is NAGVMQNPRHLVRRRGQEARLRCSPMKGHSHVYWYRQLPEEGLKFMVYLQKENIIDESGMPKERFSAEFPKEGPSILRIQQVVRGDSAAYFCASSPQQGDAQYFGPGTRLTVT.

This clone turned up a few times. V is TRBV10-3 and J is TRBJ1-3; 9 bases align to TRBD1. The V gene end was trimmed by 8 bases and the J gene end by 1 base; junction bases not matched to a gene: 3. Germline V lookup: CDR1 ENHRY, CDR2 SYGVKD. The CDR3 contains 14 residues. CDR3 sequence (DNA): TGTGCCATCGGAGGGACAGGGTCTGGAAACACCATATATTTT. The encoded protein is CAIGGTGSGNTIYF.

This clone was seen a handful of times. The rearrangement links TRBV7-2 to TRBJ2-5; the D gene is possibly TRBD2 (6 bases). Germline CDR1 SGHTA, CDR2 FQGNSA. This CDR3 has 16 residues. The germline V and J ends were trimmed by 1 base and 2 bases, with 14 bases remaining between them. The CDR3 sequence is CASSLGGGTLQETQYF. The CDR3 DNA reads as TGTGCCAGCAGCTTAGGGGGCGGGACCCTGCAAGAGACCCAGTACTTC.

This chain links TRBV7-9 with TRBJ1-4, with a tentative D call TRBD1 (6 bases). This CDR3 comprises 16 residues. Germline CDR1 SEHNR, CDR2 FQNEAQ (reference sequence). V was pared by 4 bases and J by 10 bases, with 22 bases between. The CDR3 sequence: CASSSMGLQGEGKLFF. The CDR3 bases are TGTGCCAGCAGCTCGATGGGTCTACAGGGCGAGGGAAAACTGTTTTTT.

The chain joins TRBV4-2 to TRBJ2-7, with 7 positions matching TRBD1. Germline V gene sequence: CDR1 LGHNA, CDR2 YNFKEQ. The CDR3 sequence is 17 residues long. V shed 1 base and J 3 bases; nucleotides not matched to a gene: 12. Here the CDR3 DNA reads TGTGCCAGCAGCCAAGGGTTGAACAGGGGCCGTCTCTACGAGCAGTACTTC. The encoded protein is CASSQGLNRGRLYEQYF.

This sequence joins TRBV4-1 and TRBJ1-6; tentative D call: TRBD1 (5 bases). The CDR3 has 17 residues. CDR1 and CDR2 from the germline V gene are MGHRA and YSYEKL. Deletions cut 0 bases from V and 7 bases from J, with 16 bases between. CDR3 residues: CASSQEGLAGWNSPLHF. The CDR3 nucleotides read TGCGCCAGCAGCCAAGAAGGCCTGGCAGGGTGGAATTCACCCCTCCACTTT.

The gene calls are TRBV27 and TRBJ2-2, with 7 bases matching TRBD1. Germline V gene lookup returns CDR1 MNHEY and CDR2 SMNVEV (reference sequence). The CDR3 runs 15 residues. The ends lost 5 bases at V and 8 bases at J; junction bases unmatched: 11. CDR3 nucleotide sequence: TGTGCCAGCAGTGTCTTAGGGGGCCCAATGGGGGAGCTGTTTTTT. It specifies CASSVLGGPMGELFF.

The chain carries TRBV19 and TRBJ2-6, with a weak D call TRBD1 (6 bases). The CDR3 has 17 residues. Per the germline V gene, CDR1 is LNHDA and CDR2 is SQIVND (reference sequence). V gave up 4 bases and J gave up 1 base, with 14 bases separating them. The CDR3 loop reads CASSRQVQGSGANVLTF. CDR3 bases: TGTGCCAGTAGTAGACAGGTTCAGGGGTCTGGGGCCAACGTCCTGACTTTC.

This chain links TRBV5-5 with TRBJ2-7, with a tentative D call TRBD2 (5 bases). The CDR3 contains 14 residues. Germline V gene sequence: CDR1 SGHKS, CDR2 YYEKEE (reference sequence). The V and J ends lost 0 bases and 3 bases respectively, with 10 bases between them. The CDR3 loop is CASSLVELGYEQYF. CDR3 nucleotides: TGTGCCAGCAGCTTGGTGGAACTAGGCTACGAGCAGTACTTC. The whole variable domain, filled in from reference TRBV5-5 and TRBJ2-7, reads DAGVTQSPTHLIKTRGQQVTLRCSPISGHKSVSWYQQVLGQGPQFIFQYYEKEERGRGNFPDRFSARQFPNYSSELNVNALLLGDSALYLCASSLVELGYEQYFGPGTRLTVT.

The chain has TRBV29-1 and TRBJ1-4; D might be TRBD1 (5 bases). Germline assignment: CDR1 SQVTM and CDR2 ANQGSEA. The CDR3 extends over 11 amino acids. Deletions cut 7 bases from V and 11 bases from J, with 14 bases between. The CDR3 protein is CSGGAGRKLFF. The CDR3 bases are TGCAGCGGTGGGGCAGGGCGGAAACTGTTTTTT. The full variable domain, with the rest looked up from reference TRBV29-1 and TRBJ1-4, is SAVISQKPSRDICQRGTSLTIQCQVDSQVTMMFWYRQQPGQSLTLIATANQGSEATYESGFVIDKFPISRPNLTFSTLTVSNMSPEDSSIYLCSGGAGRKLFFGSGTQLSVL.

This clone was counted between two and nine times. V is TRBV7-9 and J is TRBJ1-5; TRBD1 agrees at 7 bases. The length of the CDR3 is 17 residues. The J segment lost 3 bases and the V segment lost 1 base, leaving 9 bases of the junction unmatched. CDR1 is SEHNR, CDR2 FQNEAQ, per germline (reference sequence). The CDR3 nucleotides read TGTGCCAGCAGCTTAGTTTTTGCGGGACAGATCAATCAGCCCCAGCATTTT. Translation: CASSLVFAGQINQPQHF. The whole variable domain, filled in from reference TRBV7-9 and TRBJ1-5, reads DTGVSQNPRHKITKRGQNVTFRCDPISEHNRLYWYRQTLGQGPEFLTYFQNEAQLEKSRLLSDRFSAERPKGSFSTLEIQRTEQGDSAMYLCASSLVFAGQINQPQHFGDGTRLSIL.